This T cell receptor (beta chain) comes out of a study of blood T cell repertoires in COVID-19. Background on the study: Sites in the United States, Italy and Spain provided acute and convalescent COVID-19 samples. PBMCs, B-cell-depleted T cells, or T cells were the source of the cDNA or gDNA that made up the material.

The CDR3 covers 14 residues. In the source study's methods: Counts of nucleated cells, estimated from reference gene primer amplification, were obtained. Sequencing was performed with immunoSEQ multiplex PCR; in TCRdb, only in-frame clones are kept and a portion is missing. V, J and clone size are taken as reported in that table, and D and trimming were inferred from the DNA itself. The table includes around 50,000 clones, around four fifths detected once. The sequenced material came from peripheral blood. The receptor was isolated from a man in his forties or fifties with acute or convalescent COVID-19. The J gene is TRBJ1-2, the V gene TRBV21-1; the D call of TRBD1 is as the table states it, not checked on the DNA. TRBV21-1 is deemed a pseudogene. CDR3 region: CASTGTGRKMGYTF. The CDR3 DNA is TGTGCCAGTACCGGGACAGGGAGAAAGATGGGCTACACCTTC.